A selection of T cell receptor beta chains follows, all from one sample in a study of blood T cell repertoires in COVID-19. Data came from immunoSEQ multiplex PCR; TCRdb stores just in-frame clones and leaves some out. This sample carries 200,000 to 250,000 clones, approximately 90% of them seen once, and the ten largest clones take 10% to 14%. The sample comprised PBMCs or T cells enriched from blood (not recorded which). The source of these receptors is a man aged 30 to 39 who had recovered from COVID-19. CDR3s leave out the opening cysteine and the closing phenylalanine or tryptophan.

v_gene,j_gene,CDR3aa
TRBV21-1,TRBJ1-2,ASSSPIDSSYGYT
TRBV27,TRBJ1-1,ASSFQGNTEAF
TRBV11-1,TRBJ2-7,ASSLRRTAYEQY
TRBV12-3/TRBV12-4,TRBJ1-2,ASSQPQGQAA
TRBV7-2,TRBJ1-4,ASSLRAGVNEKLF
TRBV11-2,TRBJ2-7,ASSLGLYEQY
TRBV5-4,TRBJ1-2,ASSSPGAGVSYGYT
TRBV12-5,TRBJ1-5,ASGLAGGQPQH
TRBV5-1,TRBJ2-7,ASSYGQGTEY
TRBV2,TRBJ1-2,ASSNRDRGPYGYT
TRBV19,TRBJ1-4,ASSIGRPGVGANEKLF
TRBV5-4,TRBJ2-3,ASSPWVVAGQDTQY
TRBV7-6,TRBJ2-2,ASSAWPPTYITRELF
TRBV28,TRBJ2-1,ASSPRGVYNEQF
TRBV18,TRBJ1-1,ASSPRTGPPLAAF
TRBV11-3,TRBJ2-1,ASSLIQGNEQF
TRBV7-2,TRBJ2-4,ASRSPGHIQY
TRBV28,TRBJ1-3,ASSRGGSGNTIY
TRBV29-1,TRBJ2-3,SVEDLRGGAFSPSRDTQY
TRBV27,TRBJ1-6,ASRSAGDNSPLH
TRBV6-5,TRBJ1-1,ASTAKGQNTEAF
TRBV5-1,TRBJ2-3,ASSLTGLAGGSTQY
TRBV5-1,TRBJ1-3,ASSLGGSGNTIY
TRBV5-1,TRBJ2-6,ASSSAGTGASGANVLT
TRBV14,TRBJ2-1,ASSQTSGRFGNEQF
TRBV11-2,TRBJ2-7,ASSRPGFEQY
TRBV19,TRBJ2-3,ATAGDSTDTQY
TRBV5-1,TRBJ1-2,ASSPHRGGYT
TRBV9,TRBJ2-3,ASSLGLAGGDTQY
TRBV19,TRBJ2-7,ASSIGSGYEQY
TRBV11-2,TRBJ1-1,ASSSTTGGLEAF
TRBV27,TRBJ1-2,ASSFGQAAIYGYT
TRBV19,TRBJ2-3,ASNTLAGGLDTQY
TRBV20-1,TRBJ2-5,SASQGRLEETQY
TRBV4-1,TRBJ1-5,ASSQLGQIGDQPQH
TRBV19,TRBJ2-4,ASSIDGPTGDLAKNIQY
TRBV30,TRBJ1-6,ASTGQLNSPLH
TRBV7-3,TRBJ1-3,ASTRTGQTFSGNTIY
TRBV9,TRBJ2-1,ASSVSLGGGGSYNEQF
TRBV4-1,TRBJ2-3,ASSQDPTQGRRDTDTQY
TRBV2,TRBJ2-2,ASSDEGGTSGTGELF
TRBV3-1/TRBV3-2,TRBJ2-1,ASSQGGLAGERSYNEQF
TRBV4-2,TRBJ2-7,ASSQGHDTTGREQY
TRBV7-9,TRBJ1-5,ASSRISDTGLNQPQH
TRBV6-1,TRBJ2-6,ASSEELSGANVLT
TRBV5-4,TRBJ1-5,ASSKSGSNQPQH
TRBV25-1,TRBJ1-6,ASGTGEGSYNSPLH
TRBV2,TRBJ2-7,ASSAWDTSYEQY
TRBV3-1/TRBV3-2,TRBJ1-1,ASNRQGGYTEAF
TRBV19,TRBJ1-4,ASSRGLFGQGTNEKLF
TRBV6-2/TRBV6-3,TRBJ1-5,ASSYSTFGAQPQH
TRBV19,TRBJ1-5,ASSPQSPGQGSSNQPQH
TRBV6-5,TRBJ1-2,ASSRTGPLYGYT
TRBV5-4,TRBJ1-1,ASSPQPERMNTEAF
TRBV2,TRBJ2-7,ASRSRQLSYEQY
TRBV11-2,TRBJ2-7,ASSSLRDYEQY
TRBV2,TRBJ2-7,ASSIQGTSLLEQY